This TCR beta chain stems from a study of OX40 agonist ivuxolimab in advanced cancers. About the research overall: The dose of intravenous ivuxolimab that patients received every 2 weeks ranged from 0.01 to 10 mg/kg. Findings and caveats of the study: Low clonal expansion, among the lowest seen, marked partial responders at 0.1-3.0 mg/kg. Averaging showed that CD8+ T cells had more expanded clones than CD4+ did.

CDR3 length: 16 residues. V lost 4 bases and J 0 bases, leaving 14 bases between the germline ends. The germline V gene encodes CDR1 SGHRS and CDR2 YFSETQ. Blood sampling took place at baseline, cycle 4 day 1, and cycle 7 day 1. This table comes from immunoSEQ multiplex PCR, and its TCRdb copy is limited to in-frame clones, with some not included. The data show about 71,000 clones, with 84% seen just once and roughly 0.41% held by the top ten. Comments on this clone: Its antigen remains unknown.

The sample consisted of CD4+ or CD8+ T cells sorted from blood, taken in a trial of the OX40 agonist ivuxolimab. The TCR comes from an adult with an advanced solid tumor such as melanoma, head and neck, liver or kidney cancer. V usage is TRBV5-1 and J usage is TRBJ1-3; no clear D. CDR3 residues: CASSRDLVGSGNTIYF. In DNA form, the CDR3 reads TGCGCCAGCAGCAGGGATCTCGTGGGCTCTGGAAACACCATATATTTT.